This note documents a single T cell receptor (beta chain) sequence. Its specific antigen is unknown. No much larger clone is present one base from it, and per-base qualities are unavailable. From cysteine to phenylalanine, the CDR3 is 13 amino acids long. Only the CDR3 portion is preserved as DNA: 39 bases, with reading frame beginning at the first base. The junction carries 8 bases between V and J, which are trimmed by 2 bases and 2 bases respectively. CDR1 and CDR2 are read off the germline V gene as SGDLS and YYNGEE. The data stem from a study of cytotoxic CD8 clonotypes in ibrutinib-treated CLL (dated by TCRdb to 2020 to 2022). General notes on the study: The cohort was composed of some twelve relapsed/refractory and approximately 16 treatment-naive patients; IGHV unmutated status was identified in about 17 patients. Partial responses were observed in about 24 patients and complete responses in 2; after a median follow-up of 68 months, remission was maintained in about 15 patients and progression was observed in approximately twelve. Response samples were taken after a median of approximately eleven months on treatment, ranging from 6 to 36 months. On average, each sample yielded 250,000 to 300,000 productive templates and tens of thousands of productive rearrangements. Longitudinal samples were available for about 30% of the roughly 90 trial participants. Cryopreserved peripheral blood mononuclear cells were collected at three points: before therapy, at response, and at either sustained remission or disease progression. All remission and progressive disease samples were collected while patients were still receiving ibrutinib. The study at large found these results: Baseline clonality was found to be higher than that of age-matched healthy donors and was strongly correlated with circulating CD8+ T-cell counts. Public clonotypes were rare and either shrank or stayed stable during treatment, and the rise in clonality at ibrutinib response reflected expansion of private clonotypes. Sustained-remission and progressing patients did not have matched sampling times, and lymph node repertoires were not examined. An increase in clonality was observed at ibrutinib response, with clonality remaining stable during sustained remission and falling back toward baseline at progression.

The time point label for this specimen denotes: progressive disease on ibrutinib. For TCR beta library preparation, approximately 2 micrograms of genomic DNA was extracted from cryopreserved PBMCs. Longitudinal blood samples from CLL patients receiving ibrutinib monotherapy were subjected to high-throughput TCR beta sequencing. The patients were enrolled in a single-center, open-label phase 2 trial of ibrutinib monotherapy. Each clonotype received, on average, 10x coverage in deep resolution sequencing performed on a MiSeq, where the target depth lay between 1 in 1 million and 1 in 200,000 T cells. TCR beta libraries were generated with the immunoSEQ hsTCRB Kit. Concerning the study's data processing: The data were analyzed with ImmunoSEQ Analyzer and ImmunoSEQ Data Assistant, and V, D and J gene assignments followed IMGT definitions. Clonality was computed as one minus normalized Shannon entropy of productive rearrangement frequencies, ranging from 0 to 1. Only overrepresented clonotypes making up at least 0.05% of each patient's repertoire were included in the public clonotype analysis. About a dozen age-matched healthy donor repertoires from immuneACCESS served as clonality controls. This immuneACCESS table, as held by TCRdb, lists in-frame sequences with V and J called but not all clones. Of the missing ones, under half trace to an unresolved V gene in checked studies; the others have no known cause. The D gene and trimming were derived from the DNA, and the V and J assignments and clone size from that table. A total of 250,000 to 350,000 clones appear in this sample, roughly four fifths of them only once. Jointly, the top ten make up about 5.7% of the sample.

The clonotype was recovered from a human donor with chronic lymphocytic leukemia. Recombination connected TRBV9 to TRBJ2-7; the D segment could be TRBD2, given 6 matching bases. Sequencing used PBMCs, obtained at disease progression, from a patient treated with ibrutinib. The CDR3 region reads CASSVSGAYEQYF. The DNA reads as follows: TGTGCCAGCAGCGTCTCGGGAGCCTACGAGCAGTACTTC.